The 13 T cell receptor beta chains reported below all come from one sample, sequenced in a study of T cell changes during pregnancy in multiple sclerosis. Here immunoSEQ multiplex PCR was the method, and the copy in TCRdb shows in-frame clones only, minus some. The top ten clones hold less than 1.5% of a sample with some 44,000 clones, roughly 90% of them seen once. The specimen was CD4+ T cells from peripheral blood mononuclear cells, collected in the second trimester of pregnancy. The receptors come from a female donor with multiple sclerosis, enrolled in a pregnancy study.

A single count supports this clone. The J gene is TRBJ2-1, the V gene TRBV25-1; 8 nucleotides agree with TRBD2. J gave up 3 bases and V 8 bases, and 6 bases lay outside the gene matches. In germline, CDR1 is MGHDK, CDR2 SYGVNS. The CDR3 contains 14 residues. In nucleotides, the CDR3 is TGTGCCAGCGGGTCCAGCGGGGGCTACAATGAGCAGTTCTTC. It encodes CASGSSGGYNEQFF.

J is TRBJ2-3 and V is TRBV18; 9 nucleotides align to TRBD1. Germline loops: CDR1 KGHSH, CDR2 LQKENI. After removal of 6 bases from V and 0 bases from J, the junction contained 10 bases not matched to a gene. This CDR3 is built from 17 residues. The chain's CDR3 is CASSLPGTGMSTDTQYF. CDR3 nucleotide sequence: TGTGCCAGCTCCCTACCCGGGACAGGGATGAGCACAGATACGCAGTATTTT. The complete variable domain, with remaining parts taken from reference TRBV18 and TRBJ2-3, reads NAGVMQNPRHLVRRRGQEARLRCSPMKGHSHVYWYRQLPEEGLKFMVYLQKENIIDESGMPKERFSAEFPKEGPSILRIQQVVRGDSAAYFCASSLPGTGMSTDTQYFGPGTRLTVL.

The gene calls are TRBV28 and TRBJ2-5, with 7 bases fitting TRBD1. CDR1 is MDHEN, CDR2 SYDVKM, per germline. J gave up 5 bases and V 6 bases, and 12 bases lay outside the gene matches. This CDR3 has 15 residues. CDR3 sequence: CASSSETGAQETQYF. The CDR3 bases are TGTGCCAGCAGCTCAGAAACAGGGGCGCAGGAGACCCAGTACTTC.

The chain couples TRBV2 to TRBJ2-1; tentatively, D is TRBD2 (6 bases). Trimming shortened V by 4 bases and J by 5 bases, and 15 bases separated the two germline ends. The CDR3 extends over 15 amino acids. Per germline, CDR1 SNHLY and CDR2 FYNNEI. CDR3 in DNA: TGTGCCAGCAGTGCGATCGGGAGTGGTGACAATGAGCAGTTCTTC. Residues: CASSAIGSGDNEQFF.

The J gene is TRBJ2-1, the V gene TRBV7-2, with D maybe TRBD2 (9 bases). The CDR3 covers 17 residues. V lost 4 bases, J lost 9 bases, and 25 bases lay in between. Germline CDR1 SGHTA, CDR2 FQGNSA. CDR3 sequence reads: CASSSGQGASGTSEQFF. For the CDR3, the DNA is TGTGCCAGCAGCTCAGGCCAGGGGGCTAGCGGGACCAGTGAGCAGTTCTTC.

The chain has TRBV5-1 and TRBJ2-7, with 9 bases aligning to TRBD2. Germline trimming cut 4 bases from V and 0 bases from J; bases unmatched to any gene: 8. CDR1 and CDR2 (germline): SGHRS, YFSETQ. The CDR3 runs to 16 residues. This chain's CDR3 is CASSTYAGLASYEQYF. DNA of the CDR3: TGCGCCAGCAGCACTTACGCGGGACTAGCCTCCTACGAGCAGTACTTC.

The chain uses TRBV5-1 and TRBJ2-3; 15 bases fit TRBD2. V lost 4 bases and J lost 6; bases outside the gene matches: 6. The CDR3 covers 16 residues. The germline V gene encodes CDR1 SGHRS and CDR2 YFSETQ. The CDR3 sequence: CASSHRTSGRDDTQYF. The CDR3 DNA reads TGCGCCAGCAGCCACAGGACTAGCGGGAGGGACGATACGCAGTATTTT.

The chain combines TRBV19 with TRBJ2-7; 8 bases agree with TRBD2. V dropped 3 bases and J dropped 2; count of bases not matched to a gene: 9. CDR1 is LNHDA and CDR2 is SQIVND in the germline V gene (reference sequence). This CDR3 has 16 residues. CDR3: CASSIRAGRVTYEQYF. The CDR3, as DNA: TGTGCCAGTAGTATTCGGGCCGGGAGGGTAACCTACGAGCAGTACTTC.

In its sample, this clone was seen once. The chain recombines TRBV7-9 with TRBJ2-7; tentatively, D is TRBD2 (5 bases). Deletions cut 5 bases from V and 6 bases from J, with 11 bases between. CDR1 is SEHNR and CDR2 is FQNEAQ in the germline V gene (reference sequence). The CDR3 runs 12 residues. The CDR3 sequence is CASSLPRGEQYF. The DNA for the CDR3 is TGTGCCAGCAGCCTTCCTCGGGGCGAGCAGTACTTC.

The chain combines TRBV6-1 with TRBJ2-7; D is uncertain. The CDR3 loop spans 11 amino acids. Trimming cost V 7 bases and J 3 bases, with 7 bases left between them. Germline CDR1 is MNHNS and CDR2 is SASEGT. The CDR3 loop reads CASTDIYEQYF. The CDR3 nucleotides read TGTGCCAGCACTGACATCTACGAGCAGTACTTC.

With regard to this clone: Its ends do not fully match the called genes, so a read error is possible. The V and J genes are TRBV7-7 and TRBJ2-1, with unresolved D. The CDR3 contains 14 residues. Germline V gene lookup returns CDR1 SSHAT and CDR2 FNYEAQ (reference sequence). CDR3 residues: CASSLVGWDNEQFF. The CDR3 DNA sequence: TGTGCTAGCAGCTTAGTGGGCTGGGACAATGAGCAGTTCTTC.

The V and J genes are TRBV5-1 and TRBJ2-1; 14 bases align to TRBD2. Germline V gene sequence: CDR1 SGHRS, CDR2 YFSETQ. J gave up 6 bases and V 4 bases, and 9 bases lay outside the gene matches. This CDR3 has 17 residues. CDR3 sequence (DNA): TGCGCCAGCAGCCCTACCAGGACTAGCGGGAGGATCAATGAGCAGTTCTTC. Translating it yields CASSPTRTSGRINEQFF.

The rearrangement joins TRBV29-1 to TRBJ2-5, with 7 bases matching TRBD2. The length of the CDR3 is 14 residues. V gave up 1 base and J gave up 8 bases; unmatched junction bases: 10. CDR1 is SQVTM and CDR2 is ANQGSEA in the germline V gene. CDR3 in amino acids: CSVEGPAGKRTQYF. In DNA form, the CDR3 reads TGCAGCGTTGAAGGCCCAGCGGGAAAGAGAACCCAGTACTTC. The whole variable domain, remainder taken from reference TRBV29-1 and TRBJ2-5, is SAVISQKPSRDICQRGTSLTIQCQVDSQVTMMFWYRQQPGQSLTLIATANQGSEATYESGFVIDKFPISRPNLTFSTLTVSNMSPEDSSIYLCSVEGPAGKRTQYFGPGTRLLVL.